Presented here are 23 T cell receptor beta chains from one specimen sequenced in a study of beta chain features in type 1 diabetes (dated by TCRdb to 2016 to 2019). The library was obtained by the immunoSEQ multiplex PCR assay. All of the isolated RNA was reverse transcribed with the High Capacity cDNA Reverse Transcription Kit, so expressed TCRB transcripts were sequenced. TCRdb provides this immuneACCESS table in a form limited to in-frame rearrangements. Some clones are lacking; in checked studies, under half of them reflect an unresolved V gene, and why the rest are absent is not known. Present in this sample are 970,000 or so clones, about 17% of which were seen just once. The top ten clonotypes cover around 0.02% of the sample. The sequencing input was naive CD4+ T cells from blood. What the cell subset or site label conveys for this sample: true naive CD4+ T cells. These TCRs come from a woman aged 18-30 years in good health.

The rearrangement joins TRBV5-6 to TRBJ2-1; perhaps TRBD1 as D (6 bases). The germline CDR1 and CDR2 sequences are SGHDT and YYEEEE. The ends were cut back, 4 bases at V and 2 bases at J, with 13 bases in the middle. This CDR3 comprises 15 residues. CDR3 sequence: CASSDTGNAYNEQFF. The CDR3, as DNA: TGTGCCAGCAGCGACACAGGGAATGCCTACAATGAGCAGTTCTTC.

This clone was detected a few times. V is TRBV7-2 and J is TRBJ2-2, with D tentatively TRBD1 or TRBD2 (5 bases each). The CDR3 length is 14 residues. CDR1 SGHTA and CDR2 FQGNSA come from the germline V gene. The V end was cut by 5 bases, the J end by 10 bases, with 17 bases between. CDR3 nucleotides: TGTGCCAGCAGCCCGGGACCACCCGATGTGGAGCTGTTTTTT. Translation gives CASSPGPPDVELFF.

The rearrangement joins TRBV27 to TRBJ2-6; D is possibly TRBD2 (5 bases). V lost 5 bases and J 1 base, leaving 15 bases between the germline ends. The CDR3 consists of 17 residues. CDR1 MNHEY and CDR2 SMNVEV come from the germline V gene (reference sequence). CDR3 in amino acids: CASSKGRPISGANVLTF. The CDR3 DNA reads TGTGCCAGCAGTAAAGGGAGACCCATATCTGGGGCCAACGTCCTGACTTTC.

This clone was seen more than once but under ten times. The chain employs TRBV2 and TRBJ2-7; the match to TRBD2 covers 9 bases. Losses at the gene ends were 7 bases for V and 2 bases for J; bases not matched to a gene: 6. The V gene's germline CDR1 is SNHLY and CDR2 FYNNEI. There are 14 residues in the CDR3. The CDR3 nucleotides read TGTGCCAGCACCCCGGGACTAGCAACCTACGAGCAGTACTTC. Its protein product is CASTPGLATYEQYF.

The chain recombines TRBV5-1 with TRBJ2-5, with 9 bases aligning to TRBD2. In germline, CDR1 is SGHRS, CDR2 YFSETQ. Trimming removed 1 base from V and 2 bases from J; junction bases left unmatched: 3. The length of the CDR3 is 15 residues. The CDR3, as DNA: TGCGCCAGCAGCTTGTCTAGCGGGATTCAAGAGACCCAGTACTTC. This sequence encodes CASSLSSGIQETQYF.

DNA of the CDR3: TGTGCCAGCAGTTACATGACAGGGAGTACAGATACGCAGTATTTT. Protein product: CASSYMTGSTDTQYF. The gene calls are TRBV6-6 and TRBJ2-3; 7 bases agree with TRBD1. V lost 2 bases to trimming and J lost 3 bases; unmatched junction nucleotides: 5. Germline-derived CDR1 and CDR2 are MNHNY and SVGAGI (reference sequence). The CDR3 length is 15 residues.

V is TRBV5-1 and J is TRBJ1-4; 9 bases agree with TRBD1. The CDR3 has 16 amino acids. Germline lookup yields CDR1 SGHRS and CDR2 YFSETQ. V shed 6 bases and J 7 bases; nucleotides not matched to a gene: 13. Here the CDR3 DNA reads TGCGCCAGCAACCTGGCCCCGGGACAGGGCCCTGAAAAACTGTTTTTT. As protein: CASNLAPGQGPEKLFF.

The CDR3 DNA is TGTGCCAGCAGTTGGGTGATCGGGAATTCCTACAATGAGCAGTTCTTC. Translated: CASSWVIGNSYNEQFF. This chain connects TRBV28 to TRBJ2-1, with D tentatively TRBD2 (5 bases). V lost 4 bases, J lost 1 base, and 14 bases lay in between. CDR1 is MDHEN and CDR2 is SYDVKM in the germline V gene. This CDR3 region has 16 residues.

This clone has just a few counts. This chain joins TRBV2 and TRBJ2-3; the D is unclear. With 6 bases removed from V and 6 bases from J, the gap between germline ends came to 10 bases. The CDR3 runs to 12 residues. The germline V gene has CDR1 SNHLY and CDR2 FYNNEI. This CDR3 reads CASRNSADTQYF. DNA for the CDR3: TGTGCCAGCAGGAACTCAGCGGATACGCAGTATTTT.

The rearrangement joins TRBV28 to TRBJ1-2; weak D call: TRBD1 (5 bases). Germline CDR1 MDHEN, CDR2 SYDVKM. V lost 7 bases and J lost 4, with 13 bases in between. CDR3 length: 13 amino acids. The DNA for the CDR3 is TGTGCCAGCACCTCGGGGGTGATCTATGGCTACACCTTC. This sequence encodes CASTSGVIYGYTF.

This clone has a handful of counts. The rearrangement uses TRBV5-6 and TRBJ1-1; 7 nucleotides agree with TRBD1. Germline V lookup: CDR1 SGHDT, CDR2 YYEEEE. V lost 2 bases to trimming and J lost 2 bases; unmatched junction nucleotides: 3. The CDR3 covers 14 residues. In DNA form, the CDR3 reads TGTGCCAGCAGCTTATCAGGGGGTAACACTGAAGCTTTCTTT. It is translated as CASSLSGGNTEAFF.

This chain links TRBV28 with TRBJ2-7; 9 bases fit TRBD1. CDR1 MDHEN and CDR2 SYDVKM come from the germline V gene. The CDR3 runs 17 residues. Trimming at V came to 2 bases and at J to 0 bases, leaving 8 bases not matched to a gene. CDR3 bases: TGTGCCAGCAGTTTAATATCGTGGACAGGGGCCTCCTACGAGCAGTACTTC. It specifies CASSLISWTGASYEQYF.

This clone was seen only a few times. The chain uses TRBV5-4 and TRBJ2-3; a weak D match, TRBD1 (6 bases). Germline V CDR1 and CDR2: SGHNT, YYREEE (reference sequence). This CDR3 spans 12 amino acids. The ends were cut back, 0 bases at V and 9 bases at J, with 8 bases in the middle. CDR3 coding DNA: TGTGCCAGCAGCTTGGACAGGGTAACGCAGTATTTT. It codes for CASSLDRVTQYF.

The table lists this clone with a few counts. The chain joins TRBV5-4 to TRBJ2-3; D is possibly TRBD1 (6 bases). Germline lookup yields CDR1 SGHNT and CDR2 YYREEE (reference sequence). The CDR3 spans 14 residues. V was shortened by 3 bases and J by 3 bases, with 11 bases between the two germline ends. CDR3 in DNA: TGTGCCAGCAGCTGGATGGACAGAACAGATACGCAGTATTTT. Protein product: CASSWMDRTDTQYF. Supplemented by reference TRBV5-4 and TRBJ2-3, the full variable domain reads ETGVTQSPTHLIKTRGQQVTLRCSSQSGHNTVSWYQQALGQGPQFIFQYYREEENGRGNFPPRFSGLQFPNYSSELNVNALELDDSALYLCASSWMDRTDTQYFGPGTRLTVL.

This clone was detected only a few times. The J gene is TRBJ2-7, the V gene TRBV5-1; TRBD2 agrees at 10 bases. This CDR3 is 16 amino acids long. Germline CDR1 reads SGHRS; CDR2 reads YFSETQ. V lost 1 base and J lost 7; bases outside the gene matches: 11. In DNA form, the CDR3 reads TGCGCCAGCAGCTTGCGGGGGCTTCTAGCGGGAGAAGAGCAGTACTTC. Protein product: CASSLRGLLAGEEQYF. Based on the CDR3 plus reference TRBV5-1 and TRBJ2-7, the full variable domain is KAGVTQTPRYLIKTRGQQVTLSCSPISGHRSVSWYQQTPGQGLQFLFEYFSETQRNKGNFPGRFSGRQFSNSRSEMNVSTLELGDSALYLCASSLRGLLAGEEQYFGPGTRLTVT.

J is TRBJ1-5 and V is TRBV18; possible D gene TRBD1, 5 bases. Trimming removed 5 bases from V and 6 bases from J, with 11 bases in between. The CDR3 consists of 13 residues. Germline lookup yields CDR1 KGHSH and CDR2 LQKENI. CDR3: CASSFQGGQPQHF. In nucleotides, the CDR3 is TGTGCCAGCTCATTCCAGGGCGGTCAGCCCCAGCATTTT.

This clone has more than one count but fewer than ten. The V and J genes are TRBV20-1 and TRBJ1-4; D is ambiguous. The CDR3 extends over 11 amino acids. The germline gives CDR1 DFQATT, CDR2 SNEGSKA (reference sequence). V was trimmed by 5 bases and J by 6 bases, leaving 7 bases between them. CDR3 DNA sequence: TGCAGTGCTCCGCATGATGAAAAACTGTTTTTT. This sequence encodes CSAPHDEKLFF.

The chain carries TRBV4-3 and TRBJ2-7, with 12 bases identical to TRBD2. The ends lost 5 bases at V and 4 bases at J; junction bases unmatched: 6. Germline V gene lookup returns CDR1 LGHNA and CDR2 YSLEER. This CDR3 comprises 15 residues. The chain's CDR3 is CASSFLTSGSYEQYF. DNA for the CDR3: TGCGCCAGCAGCTTTTTGACTAGCGGGAGTTACGAGCAGTACTTC.

The table lists this clone with a few counts. The rearrangement uses TRBV28 and TRBJ2-7; no reliable D call. CDR1 and CDR2 (germline): MDHEN, SYDVKM. V was clipped by 7 bases and J by 2 bases, with 15 bases between them. The CDR3 is 14 residues long. The CDR3 protein is CASKPLDVAYEQYF. In nucleotides, the CDR3 is TGTGCCAGCAAACCTCTAGACGTAGCCTACGAGCAGTACTTC. Supplemented by reference TRBV28 and TRBJ2-7, the full variable domain reads DVKVTQSSRYLVKRTGEKVFLECVQDMDHENMFWYRQDPGLGLRLIYFSYDVKMKEKGDIPEGYSVSREKKERFSLILESASTNQTSMYLCASKPLDVAYEQYFGPGTRLTVT.

The gene calls are TRBV5-8 and TRBJ1-1; tentatively, D is TRBD1 (5 bases). Germline V gives CDR1 SGHTS, CDR2 YDEGEE. Trimming took 10 bases from V and 4 from J, leaving 20 bases between them. The CDR3 is made up of 14 amino acids. The CDR3 protein is CAHTRGFGSTEAFF. CDR3 sequence (DNA): TGTGCCCATACTAGGGGTTTTGGTAGCACTGAAGCTTTCTTT.

The chain carries TRBV7-8 and TRBJ1-2, with 9 bases lining up with TRBD1. Germline CDR1 reads SGHVS; CDR2 reads FQNEAQ. V trimming: 8 bases; J trimming: 1 base; junction bases outside the gene matches: 2. The length of the CDR3 is 13 residues. CDR3 loop: CASGTGINYGYTF. The CDR3 nucleotides are TGTGCCAGCGGGACAGGGATTAACTATGGCTACACCTTC. The full variable domain, completed using reference TRBV7-8 and TRBJ1-2, is GAGVSQSPRYKVAKRGQDVALRCDPISGHVSLFWYQQALGQGPEFLTYFQNEAQLDKSGLPSDRFFAERPEGSVSTLKIQRTQQEDSAVYLCASGTGINYGYTFGSGTRLTVV.

The chain joins TRBV7-2 to TRBJ2-3, with unresolved D. V shed 11 bases and J shed 2 bases, with 14 bases lying between them. Germline CDR1 and CDR2: SGHTA and FQGNSA. There are 13 residues in the CDR3. CDR3 DNA: TGTGCCCGGTATTACTTCGACACAGATACGCAGTATTTT. Amino acid sequence: CARYYFDTDTQYF. Based on the CDR3 plus reference TRBV7-2 and TRBJ2-3, the full variable domain is GAGVSQSPSNKVTEKGKDVELRCDPISGHTALYWYRQSLGQGLEFLIYFQGNSAPDKSGLPSDRFSAERTGGSVSTLTIQRTQQEDSAVYLCARYYFDTDTQYFGPGTRLTVL.

This sequence joins TRBV11-1 and TRBJ2-1; unclear D gene. This CDR3 region has 15 residues. Per the germline V gene, CDR1 is SGHAT and CDR2 is FQDESV (reference sequence). V shed 2 bases and J shed 0 bases, with 8 bases lying between them. The DNA of the CDR3 is TGTGCCAGCAGCTTAACTTTTGACTCCTACAATGAGCAGTTCTTC. Its protein is CASSLTFDSYNEQFF.